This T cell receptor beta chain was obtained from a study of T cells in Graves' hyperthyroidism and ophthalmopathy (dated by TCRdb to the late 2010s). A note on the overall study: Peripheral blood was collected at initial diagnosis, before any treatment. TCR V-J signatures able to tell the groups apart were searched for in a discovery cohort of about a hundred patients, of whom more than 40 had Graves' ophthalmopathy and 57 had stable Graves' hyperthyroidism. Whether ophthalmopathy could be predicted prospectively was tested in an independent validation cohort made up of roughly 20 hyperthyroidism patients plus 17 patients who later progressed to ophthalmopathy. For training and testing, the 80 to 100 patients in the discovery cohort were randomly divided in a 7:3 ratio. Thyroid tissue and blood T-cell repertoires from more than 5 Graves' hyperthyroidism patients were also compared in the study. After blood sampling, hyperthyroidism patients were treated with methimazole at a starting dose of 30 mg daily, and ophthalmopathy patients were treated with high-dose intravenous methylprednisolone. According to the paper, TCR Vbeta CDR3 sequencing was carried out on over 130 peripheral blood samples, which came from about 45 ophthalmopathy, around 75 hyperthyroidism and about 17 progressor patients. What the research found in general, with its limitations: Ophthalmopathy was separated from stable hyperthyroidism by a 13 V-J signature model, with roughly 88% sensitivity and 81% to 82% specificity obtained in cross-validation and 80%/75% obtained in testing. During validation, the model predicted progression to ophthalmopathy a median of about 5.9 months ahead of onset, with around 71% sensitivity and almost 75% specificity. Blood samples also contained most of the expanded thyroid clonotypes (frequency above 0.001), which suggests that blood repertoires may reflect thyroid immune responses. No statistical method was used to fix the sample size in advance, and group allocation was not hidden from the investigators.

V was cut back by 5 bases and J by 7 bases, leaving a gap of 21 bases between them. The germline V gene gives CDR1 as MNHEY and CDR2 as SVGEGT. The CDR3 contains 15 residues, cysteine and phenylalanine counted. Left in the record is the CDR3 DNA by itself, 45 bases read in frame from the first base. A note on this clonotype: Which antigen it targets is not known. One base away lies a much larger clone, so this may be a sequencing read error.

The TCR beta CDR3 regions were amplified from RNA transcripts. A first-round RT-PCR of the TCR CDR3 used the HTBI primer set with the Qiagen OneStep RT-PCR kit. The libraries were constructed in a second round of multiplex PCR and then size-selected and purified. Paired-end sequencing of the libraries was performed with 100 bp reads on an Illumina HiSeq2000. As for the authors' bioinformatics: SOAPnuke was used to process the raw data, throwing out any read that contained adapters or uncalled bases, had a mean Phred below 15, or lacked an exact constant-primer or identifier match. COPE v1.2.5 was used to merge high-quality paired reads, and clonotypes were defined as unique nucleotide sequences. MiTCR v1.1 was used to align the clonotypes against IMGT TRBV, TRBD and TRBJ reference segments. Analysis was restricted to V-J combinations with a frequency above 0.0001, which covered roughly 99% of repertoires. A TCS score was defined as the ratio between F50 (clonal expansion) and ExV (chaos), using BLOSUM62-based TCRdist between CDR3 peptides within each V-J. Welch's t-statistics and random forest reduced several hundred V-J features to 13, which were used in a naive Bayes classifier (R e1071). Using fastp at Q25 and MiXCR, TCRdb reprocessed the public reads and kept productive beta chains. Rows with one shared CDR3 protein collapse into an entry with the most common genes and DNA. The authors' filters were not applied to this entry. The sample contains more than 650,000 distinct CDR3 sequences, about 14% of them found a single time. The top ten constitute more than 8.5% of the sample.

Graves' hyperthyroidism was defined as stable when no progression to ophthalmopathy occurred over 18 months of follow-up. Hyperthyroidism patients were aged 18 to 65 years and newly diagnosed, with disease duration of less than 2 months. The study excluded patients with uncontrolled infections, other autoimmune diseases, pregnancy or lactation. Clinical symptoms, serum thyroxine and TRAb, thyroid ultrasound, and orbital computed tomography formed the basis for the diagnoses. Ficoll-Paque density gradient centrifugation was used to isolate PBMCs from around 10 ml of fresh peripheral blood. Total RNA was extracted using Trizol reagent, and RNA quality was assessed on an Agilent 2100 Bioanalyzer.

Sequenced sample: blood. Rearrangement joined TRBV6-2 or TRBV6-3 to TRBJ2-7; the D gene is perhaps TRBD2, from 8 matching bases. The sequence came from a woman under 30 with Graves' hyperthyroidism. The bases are TGTGCCAGCAGTCCCCCGGGACTAGGGGGCGATGAGCAGTACTTC. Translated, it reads CASSPPGLGGDEQYF.